The 27 T cell receptor beta chains presented below share a single source sample, sequenced in a study of graft-versus-host responses after intestinal transplantation. TCRdb's copy holds only in-frame clones and misses some; the assay was immunoSEQ multiplex PCR. The repertoire consists of some 70,000 clones, with more than 75% occurring once and the leading ten covering around 8.6%. Their antigens remain unidentified. The sequenced sample was unstimulated CD8+ T cells sorted from spleen or lymph node cells, obtained before transplant. The receptors were sampled from a human donor who was the organ donor for an intestinal transplant.

The chain has TRBV6-1 and TRBJ1-5; TRBD1 is a possible D gene (6 bases). This CDR3 has 15 amino acids. The ends were cut back, 7 bases at V and 11 bases at J, with 24 bases in the middle. Germline lookup yields CDR1 MNHNS and CDR2 SASEGT. The CDR3 loop is CASTSPRRGIQTQHF. CDR3 DNA sequence: TGTGCCAGCACCAGCCCAAGGAGGGGGATCCAGACCCAGCATTTT.

The gene calls are TRBV7-9 and TRBJ1-1, with D unclear. Trimming left V 5 bases short and J 4 bases short, with 14 bases between. Per germline, CDR1 SEHNR and CDR2 FQNEAQ (reference sequence). The CDR3 is 14 residues long. The CDR3 bases are TGTGCCAGCAGCCGCGTGATGGTGGGCACTGAAGCTTTCTTT. Translated, it gives CASSRVMVGTEAFF.

This chain links TRBV6-4 with TRBJ1-2, with a weak D call TRBD1 (6 bases). The ends were cut back, 5 bases at V and 0 bases at J, with 19 bases in the middle. The germline V gene has CDR1 MRHNA and CDR2 SNTAGT. CDR3 length equals 17 residues. CDR3 nucleotide sequence: TGTGCCAGCAGTAAAGAGGCAGGGGACTTCACTAACTATGGCTACACCTTC. It specifies CASSKEAGDFTNYGYTF.

The J gene is TRBJ2-7, the V gene TRBV4-1; D is uncertain. The V and J ends lost 4 bases and 5 bases respectively, with 12 bases between them. The length of the CDR3 is 13 residues. Looked up from germline, CDR1 is MGHRA and CDR2 is YSYEKL. The chain's CDR3 is CASSLVVGNEQYF. CDR3 in DNA: TGCGCCAGCAGCCTCGTTGTTGGCAACGAGCAGTACTTC.

The chain employs TRBV5-1 and TRBJ2-7; TRBD2 might be the D (5 bases). This CDR3 has 13 amino acids. V was shortened by 3 bases and J by 7 bases, with 14 bases between the two germline ends. The germline gives CDR1 SGHRS, CDR2 YFSETQ. The CDR3, as DNA: TGCGCCAGCAGCTCAAGCGAGGGTCTGGAGCAGTACTTC. This sequence encodes CASSSSEGLEQYF.

The chain recombines TRBV28 with TRBJ1-6, with a possible D match to TRBD1 (6 bases). Germline lookup yields CDR1 MDHEN and CDR2 SYDVKM. This CDR3 contains 14 residues. The V gene lost 6 bases and the J gene lost 7 bases, with 13 bases spanning the gap. The chain's CDR3 is CASSPGRGNSPLHF. The CDR3 DNA reads TGTGCCAGCAGCCCGGGCAGGGGAAATTCACCCCTCCACTTT.

V is TRBV15 and J is TRBJ2-1; D unclear. The germline V gene has CDR1 LNHNV and CDR2 YYDKDF (reference sequence). CDR3 length: 12 amino acids. V shed 3 bases and J shed 9 bases, with 9 bases lying between them. The CDR3 bases are TGTGCCACCAGCAGTAGGCATAGTGAGCAGTTCTTC. Translation: CATSSRHSEQFF.

This clone was found a few times. The chain combines TRBV7-2 with TRBJ2-5; 14 bases line up with TRBD2. CDR3 length equals 16 residues. Germline CDR1 and CDR2: SGHTA and FQGNSA. V shed 1 base and J 4 bases; nucleotides not matched to a gene: 2. The CDR3 loop reads CASSLGLAGGPETQYF. The DNA of the CDR3 is TGTGCCAGCAGCTTAGGACTAGCGGGGGGGCCAGAGACCCAGTACTTC.

J is TRBJ1-1 and V is TRBV28; D not certain. V was trimmed by 6 bases and J by 4 bases, leaving 12 bases between them. The CDR3 spans 13 residues. Germline CDR1 and CDR2: MDHEN and SYDVKM. This chain's CDR3 is CASSLSTGTEAFF. The DNA for the CDR3 is TGTGCCAGCAGCCTAAGTACTGGCACTGAAGCTTTCTTT.

The gene calls are TRBV10-2 and TRBJ2-3; weak D call: TRBD2 (7 bases). With 5 bases removed from V and 2 bases from J, the gap between germline ends came to 14 bases. The germline V gene has CDR1 WSHSY and CDR2 SAAADI. This CDR3 comprises 15 residues. The CDR3 region is CASSKAGAVTDTQYF. In DNA form, the CDR3 reads TGCGCCAGCAGTAAGGCGGGGGCCGTCACAGATACGCAGTATTTT.

CDR3 protein: CASSPSSHLYEQYF. The CDR3 nucleotides are TGTGCCAGCAGCCCCTCATCGCACCTTTACGAGCAGTACTTC. The J gene is TRBJ2-7, the V gene TRBV7-9, with D uncertain. CDR3 length equals 14 residues. Germline values: CDR1 SEHNR, CDR2 FQNEAQ (reference sequence). Trimming pared 5 bases from V and 4 bases from J, leaving 15 bases between.

This clone was detected once. V and J are TRBV6-6 and TRBJ1-3; D may be TRBD1 (6 bases). CDR1 is MNHNY and CDR2 is SVGAGI in the germline V gene (reference sequence). Trimming stripped 9 bases from V and 5 bases from J, with 14 bases between. The CDR3 covers 13 residues. CDR3 sequence: CAREGDGRNTIYF. The CDR3 DNA reads TGTGCCAGAGAGGGGGACGGTCGAAACACCATATATTTT.

This clone was recorded only once. This chain links TRBV7-9 with TRBJ1-4, with D tentatively TRBD1 (6 bases). The CDR3 contains 11 residues. V lost 5 bases, J lost 13 bases, and 11 bases lay in between. Germline loops: CDR1 SEHNR, CDR2 FQNEAQ (reference sequence). The CDR3 loop reads CASSQRGGLFF. CDR3 sequence (DNA): TGTGCCAGCAGCCAAAGGGGGGGACTGTTTTTT.

The J gene is TRBJ2-7, the V gene TRBV6-1; D may be TRBD1 (6 bases). This CDR3 is built from 15 residues. Germline CDR1 MNHNS, CDR2 SASEGT. With 7 bases removed from V and 4 bases from J, the gap between germline ends came to 20 bases. CDR3 in amino acids: CASTEGESPFYEQYF. DNA for the CDR3: TGTGCCAGCACCGAGGGGGAAAGCCCCTTTTACGAGCAGTACTTC.

The chain joins TRBV27 to TRBJ2-1, with D hard to call. Per germline, CDR1 MNHEY and CDR2 SMNVEV (reference sequence). The germline V and J ends were trimmed by 4 bases and 3 bases, with 1 base remaining between them. This CDR3 region has 11 residues. Here the CDR3 DNA reads TGTGCCAGCAGTTACTACAATGAGCAGTTCTTC. It translates to CASSYYNEQFF.

This clone was counted once. The chain is built from TRBV28 and TRBJ2-1; D is unresolved. Germline CDR1 and CDR2: MDHEN and SYDVKM. Trimming took off 6 bases at V and 5 bases at J, with 20 bases between the two ends. CDR3 length equals 16 residues. Here the CDR3 reads CASSYRISLKNNEQFF. For the CDR3, the DNA is TGTGCCAGCAGCTATAGGATATCACTCAAAAACAATGAGCAGTTCTTC. Full variable domain (rest looked up from reference TRBV28 and TRBJ2-1): DVKVTQSSRYLVKRTGEKVFLECVQDMDHENMFWYRQDPGLGLRLIYFSYDVKMKEKGDIPEGYSVSREKKERFSLILESASTNQTSMYLCASSYRISLKNNEQFFGPGTRLTVL.

This clone counts as medium-sized. The CDR3 nucleotides read TGTGCCAGCAGTGCCCGGGAAAACTACGAGCAGTACTTC. It encodes CASSARENYEQYF. This chain joins TRBV6-1 and TRBJ2-7; D is possibly TRBD2 (5 bases). Germline V lookup: CDR1 MNHNS, CDR2 SASEGT. The V end was cut by 4 bases, the J end by 3 bases, with 10 bases between. There are 13 residues in the CDR3.

The rearrangement uses TRBV9 and TRBJ2-2; unclear D gene. CDR1 and CDR2 from the germline V gene are SGDLS and YYNGEE. V was shortened by 4 bases and J by 6 bases, with 7 bases between the two germline ends. The CDR3 length is 12 residues. The CDR3 is CASSPFAGELFF. The DNA for the CDR3 is TGTGCCAGCAGCCCGTTCGCCGGGGAGCTGTTTTTT.

DNA for the CDR3: TGTGCCAGCAGTTTAGCGGGACACACCTACGAGCAGTACTTC. Translating gives CASSLAGHTYEQYF. The J gene is TRBJ2-7, the V gene TRBV28, with D perhaps given as TRBD1 or TRBD2 (6 bases each). Per the germline V gene, CDR1 is MDHEN and CDR2 is SYDVKM. V lost 2 bases to trimming and J lost 2 bases, with 10 bases between them. CDR3 length equals 14 residues.

This chain joins TRBV4-3 and TRBJ2-7; possibly TRBD1 for D (5 bases). The CDR3 sequence is 15 residues long. The V gene's germline CDR1 is LGHNA and CDR2 YSLEER. V was trimmed by 1 base and J by 4 bases, leaving 14 bases between them. CDR3 sequence (DNA): TGCGCCAGCAGCCAAGTCGGCCAGGGTGGGTACGAGCAGTACTTC. This translates into CASSQVGQGGYEQYF.

J is TRBJ2-7 and V is TRBV7-2; 11 bases align to TRBD1. V shed 5 bases, J shed 3 bases, and the junction held 6 bases outside the gene matches. Germline V CDR1 and CDR2: SGHTA, FQGNSA. The CDR3 extends over 15 amino acids. CDR3 region: CASSPAGTGGYEQYF. The CDR3 DNA is TGTGCCAGCAGCCCCGCCGGGACAGGGGGCTACGAGCAGTACTTC.

The chain is built from TRBV4-1 and TRBJ1-5; possibly TRBD1 for D (5 bases). CDR1 is MGHRA and CDR2 is YSYEKL in the germline V gene. The ends were cut back, 3 bases at V and 7 bases at J, with 13 bases in the middle. The CDR3 spans 14 residues. The CDR3 region is CASSQHPGQQPQHF. The CDR3 DNA follows: TGCGCCAGCAGCCAGCACCCGGGGCAACAGCCCCAGCATTTT.

V and J are TRBV6-1 and TRBJ2-7; 10 bases map to TRBD1. This CDR3 is built from 15 residues. The V gene's germline CDR1 is MNHNS and CDR2 SASEGT. V gave up 2 bases and J gave up 2 bases; unmatched junction bases: 3. CDR3 residues: CASSEPGQGPYEQYF. In DNA form, the CDR3 reads TGTGCCAGCAGTGAACCGGGACAGGGGCCCTACGAGCAGTACTTC.

Only a few counts were recorded for this clone. The same CDR3 can be traced to other DNA sequences in this sample. The genes are TRBV6-5 and TRBJ2-3, with no clear D. The CDR3 spans 13 residues. Trimming stripped 0 bases from V and 1 base from J, with 2 bases between. CDR1 is MNHEY, CDR2 SVGAGI, per germline. CDR3 bases: TGTGCCAGCAGTTACTCGGGCACAGATACGCAGTATTTT. Protein sequence: CASSYSGTDTQYF.

The V gene is TRBV11-1, the J gene TRBJ2-2; D gene unclear. CDR3 length: 14 amino acids. The germline V and J ends were trimmed by 3 bases and 0 bases, with 5 bases remaining between them. The germline V gene encodes CDR1 SGHAT and CDR2 FQDESV (reference sequence). The CDR3 DNA is TGTGCCAGCAGCTTGGCAGCGAACACCGGGGAGCTGTTTTTT. It is translated as CASSLAANTGELFF.

This chain links TRBV7-3 with TRBJ2-1; D might be TRBD2 (6 bases). Germline assignment: CDR1 SGHTA and CDR2 FQGTGA. V lost 5 bases to trimming and J lost 2 bases, with 16 bases between them. This CDR3 comprises 16 residues. Written as DNA, the CDR3 is TGTGCCAGCAGCCCAGCCCCTAGCGAGGCCTACAATGAGCAGTTCTTC. Its protein is CASSPAPSEAYNEQFF.

This clone was found once. This chain joins TRBV19 and TRBJ1-2; D is unresolved. The CDR3 runs 13 residues. V was shortened by 6 bases and J by 5 bases, with 13 bases between the two germline ends. The V gene's germline CDR1 is LNHDA and CDR2 SQIVND (reference sequence). CDR3 sequence reads: CASSPLVWYGYTF. Written as DNA, the CDR3 is TGTGCCAGTAGCCCCCTCGTCTGGTATGGCTACACCTTC.